This TCR beta chain was observed in a study of identical twins. General study findings and limits: One should note that invariant MAIT and iNKT cells could partly confound zero-insertion analyses. Insertions were reduced in abundant cord blood beta clonotypes but not in memory repertoires.

One entry per CDR3 protein, called by TCRdb with MiXCR from the 5' RACE reads. Altogether about 240,000 distinct CDR3 sequences are present, roughly 12% being singletons, with the ten largest covering 4% to 5%. This clonotype was found many times. Its antigen is undetermined. All donors were healthy Caucasians. Germline V gene data show CDR1 as ENHRY and CDR2 as SYGVKD. Germline trimming cut 8 bases from V and 3 bases from J; bases unmatched to any gene: 4. There are 13 residues in the CDR3. This sample was also put to use in a study of yellow fever vaccine responses in identical twins.

The receptor was derived from a woman aged 18-29 years in good health. The rearrangement joins TRBV10-3 to TRBJ1-1, with 9 bases identical to TRBD1. The sequenced sample consisted of memory (CD45RO+) T cells sorted from blood. CDR3 sequence reads: CAIGTGGDTEAFF. In DNA, the CDR3 is TGTGCCATCGGTACAGGGGGCGACACTGAAGCTTTCTTT.